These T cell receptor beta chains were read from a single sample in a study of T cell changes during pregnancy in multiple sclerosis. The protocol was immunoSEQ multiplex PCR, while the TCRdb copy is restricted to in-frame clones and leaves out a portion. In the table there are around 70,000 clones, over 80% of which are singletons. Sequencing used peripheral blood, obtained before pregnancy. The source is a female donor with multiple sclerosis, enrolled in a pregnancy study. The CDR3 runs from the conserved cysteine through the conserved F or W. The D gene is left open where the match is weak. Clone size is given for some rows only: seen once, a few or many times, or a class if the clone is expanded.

cdr3_aa: CASSPQGGSSYNEQFF; cdr3_nt: TGCGCCAGCAGCCCCCAAGGCGGAAGCTCCTACAATGAGCAGTTCTTC; d_call: .; clone_size: .; v_call: TRBV4-3; j_call: TRBJ2-1
cdr3_aa: CASSYIERVPQETQYF; cdr3_nt: TGTGCCAGCAGTTACATTGAGCGGGTCCCTCAAGAGACCCAGTACTTC; d_call: .; clone_size: once; v_call: TRBV6-6; j_call: TRBJ2-5
cdr3_aa: CASSEASVPDTQYF; cdr3_nt: TGTGCCAGCAGTGAAGCCAGCGTTCCAGATACGCAGTATTTT; d_call: .; clone_size: .; v_call: TRBV25-1; j_call: TRBJ2-3
cdr3_aa: CASSPRQGTYNEQFF; cdr3_nt: TGTGCCAGCAGCCCGCGACAGGGTACTTACAATGAGCAGTTCTTC; d_call: TRBD1; clone_size: once; v_call: TRBV9; j_call: TRBJ2-1
cdr3_aa: CASSLVTGSTEAFF; cdr3_nt: TGTGCCAGCAGTTTGGTAACGGGGAGCACTGAAGCTTTCTTT; d_call: .; clone_size: .; v_call: TRBV6-6; j_call: TRBJ1-1
cdr3_aa: CASSERSEAFF; cdr3_nt: TGTGCCAGCAGTGAGAGAAGCGAAGCTTTCTTT; d_call: .; clone_size: .; v_call: TRBV2; j_call: TRBJ1-1
cdr3_aa: CSVEGHSDFSNEQYF; cdr3_nt: TGCAGCGTTGAGGGACACAGCGATTTTTCCAACGAGCAGTACTTC; d_call: .; clone_size: .; v_call: TRBV29-1; j_call: TRBJ2-7
cdr3_aa: CASSQLGTGGDDYEQYF; cdr3_nt: TGCGCCAGCAGCCAACTTGGGACAGGGGGTGATGACTACGAGCAGTACTTC; d_call: TRBD1; clone_size: many; v_call: TRBV4-1; j_call: TRBJ2-7
cdr3_aa: CASSPHRGGQETQYF; cdr3_nt: TGTGCCAGCAGCCCGCACAGGGGCGGCCAAGAGACCCAGTACTTC; d_call: TRBD1; clone_size: once; v_call: TRBV7-2; j_call: TRBJ2-5
cdr3_aa: CASSLLGTGSQEQYF; cdr3_nt: TGTGCCAGCAGCTTATTAGGGACAGGGTCTCAAGAGCAGTACTTC; d_call: TRBD1; clone_size: .; v_call: TRBV5-6; j_call: TRBJ2-7
cdr3_aa: CASSRGQAYGGYTF; cdr3_nt: TGCGCCAGCAGCCGGGGACAGGCCTACGGTGGCTACACCTTC; d_call: TRBD1; clone_size: .; v_call: TRBV4-3; j_call: TRBJ1-2
cdr3_aa: CAWSTTLGGSNQPQHF; cdr3_nt: TGTGCCTGGAGTACAACCCTGGGGGGGAGCAATCAGCCCCAGCATTTT; d_call: .; clone_size: .; v_call: TRBV30; j_call: TRBJ1-5
cdr3_aa: CASRTGQGAEQYF; cdr3_nt: TGTGCCAGCAGAACGGGACAGGGGGCCGAGCAGTACTTC; d_call: TRBD1; clone_size: .; v_call: TRBV28; j_call: TRBJ2-7
cdr3_aa: CASSLGLAGLNEQFF; cdr3_nt: TGTGCCAGCAGCCTGGGACTAGCGGGACTCAATGAGCAGTTCTTC; d_call: TRBD2; clone_size: .; v_call: TRBV14; j_call: TRBJ2-1
cdr3_aa: CASSLHRDRVLSNQPQHF; cdr3_nt: TGTGCCAGCAGCTTGCACCGGGACAGGGTGTTGAGCAATCAGCCCCAGCATTTT; d_call: TRBD1; clone_size: .; v_call: TRBV5-8; j_call: TRBJ1-5
cdr3_aa: CASSPQGALTEAFF; cdr3_nt: TGTGCCAGCAGTCCACAGGGGGCGCTCACTGAAGCTTTCTTT; d_call: TRBD1; clone_size: .; v_call: TRBV7-2; j_call: TRBJ1-1
cdr3_aa: CASSPGWEKLFF; cdr3_nt: TGTGCCAGTAGTCCAGGGTGGGAAAAACTGTTTTTT; d_call: .; clone_size: .; v_call: TRBV19; j_call: TRBJ1-4
cdr3_aa: CASSLGVAGVDEQFF; cdr3_nt: TGCGCCAGCAGCCTGGGGGTAGCGGGAGTGGATGAGCAGTTCTTC; d_call: TRBD2; clone_size: .; v_call: TRBV4-3; j_call: TRBJ2-1
cdr3_aa: CAISQIGGYGYTF; cdr3_nt: TGTGCCATCAGCCAGATCGGGGGCTATGGCTACACCTTC; d_call: .; clone_size: .; v_call: TRBV10-3; j_call: TRBJ1-2
cdr3_aa: CASSPLAGGLNEQFF; cdr3_nt: TGTGCCAGCAGTCCTCTGGCGGGAGGGTTAAATGAGCAGTTCTTC; d_call: TRBD2; clone_size: .; v_call: TRBV6-4; j_call: TRBJ2-1
cdr3_aa: CASSLVGHPNEKLFF; cdr3_nt: TGTGCCAGCAGCTTAGTGGGACACCCGAATGAAAAACTGTTTTTT; d_call: .; clone_size: .; v_call: TRBV7-6; j_call: TRBJ1-4
cdr3_aa: CASSLGRGFLNTEAFF; cdr3_nt: TGTGCCAGCAGTTTGGGCAGGGGGTTCCTGAACACTGAAGCTTTCTTT; d_call: TRBD1; clone_size: .; v_call: TRBV27; j_call: TRBJ1-1
cdr3_aa: CASSPARDSLYGYTF; cdr3_nt: TGTGCCAGCTCACCCGCGCGGGACAGCCTCTATGGCTACACCTTC; d_call: TRBD1; clone_size: .; v_call: TRBV18; j_call: TRBJ1-2
cdr3_aa: CASSVDPLRLAGPLQAQYF; cdr3_nt: TGTGCTAGCAGCGTAGATCCCCTCAGACTAGCGGGACCCCTTCAAGCCCAGTACTTC; d_call: TRBD2; clone_size: .; v_call: TRBV7-7; j_call: TRBJ2-5
cdr3_aa: CASSLEGGAEAFF; cdr3_nt: TGCGCCAGCAGCTTGGAAGGGGGGGCCGAAGCTTTCTTT; d_call: .; clone_size: .; v_call: TRBV5-1; j_call: TRBJ1-1
cdr3_aa: CASSPVLTDTQYF; cdr3_nt: TGTGCCAGCTCACCAGTCCTCACAGATACGCAGTATTTT; d_call: .; clone_size: .; v_call: TRBV18; j_call: TRBJ2-3
cdr3_aa: CASSLGDSLGGYTF; cdr3_nt: TGTGCCAGCAGCTTGGGGGACAGTCTAGGGGGCTACACCTTC; d_call: TRBD1; clone_size: .; v_call: TRBV7-9; j_call: TRBJ1-2
cdr3_aa: CASSFGGLENIQYF; cdr3_nt: TGTGCCAGCAGCTTCGGGGGTTTGGAAAACATTCAGTACTTC; d_call: .; clone_size: few; v_call: TRBV11-2; j_call: TRBJ2-4
cdr3_aa: CSVLGQGPGNTIYF; cdr3_nt: TGCAGCGTTCTGGGGCAGGGGCCTGGAAACACCATATATTTT; d_call: .; clone_size: .; v_call: TRBV29-1; j_call: TRBJ1-3
cdr3_aa: CASSLRQGGADTQYF; cdr3_nt: TGTGCCAGCAGTCTACGACAGGGGGGGGCAGATACGCAGTATTTT; d_call: TRBD1; clone_size: .; v_call: TRBV27; j_call: TRBJ2-3
cdr3_aa: CASSLRTSGYNEQFF; cdr3_nt: TGTGCCAGCAGCTTAAGGACTAGCGGTTACAATGAGCAGTTCTTC; d_call: TRBD2; clone_size: .; v_call: TRBV7-2; j_call: TRBJ2-1
cdr3_aa: CASSQERTLAGGGYTF; cdr3_nt: TGCGCCAGCAGCCAAGAAAGAACTTTGGCAGGCGGGGGCTACACCTTC; d_call: .; clone_size: .; v_call: TRBV4-3; j_call: TRBJ1-2
cdr3_aa: CASSHGQGRNTEAFF; cdr3_nt: TGTGCCAGCAGCCACGGACAGGGAAGGAACACTGAAGCTTTCTTT; d_call: TRBD1; clone_size: .; v_call: TRBV27; j_call: TRBJ1-1
cdr3_aa: CASSLGHPNTEAFF; cdr3_nt: TGTGCCAGCAGCTTGGGGCATCCGAACACTGAAGCTTTCTTT; d_call: .; clone_size: few; v_call: TRBV7-3; j_call: TRBJ1-1
cdr3_aa: CASRRTGDEAFF; cdr3_nt: TGTGCCAGTAGACGGACAGGGGATGAAGCTTTCTTT; d_call: TRBD1; clone_size: .; v_call: TRBV19; j_call: TRBJ1-1
cdr3_aa: CASRAGTGDVDTIYF; cdr3_nt: TGTGCCAGCAGAGCCGGGACAGGGGACGTCGACACCATATATTTT; d_call: TRBD1; clone_size: .; v_call: TRBV2; j_call: TRBJ1-3
cdr3_aa: CASAPGWGEAGYTF; cdr3_nt: TGTGCTAGTGCCCCGGGGTGGGGGGAGGCTGGCTACACCTTC; d_call: .; clone_size: once; v_call: TRBV12-5; j_call: TRBJ1-2
cdr3_aa: CASSLTGTQLTYEQYF; cdr3_nt: TGTGCCAGCAGCTTAACCGGGACTCAACTAACCTACGAGCAGTACTTC; d_call: .; clone_size: .; v_call: TRBV7-3; j_call: TRBJ2-7
cdr3_aa: CASSFPTGTNYGYTF; cdr3_nt: TGTGCCAGTAGTTTCCCGACAGGTACTAACTATGGCTACACCTTC; d_call: .; clone_size: .; v_call: TRBV19; j_call: TRBJ1-2
cdr3_aa: CASSPNRVETEAFF; cdr3_nt: TGTGCCAGCAGCCCAAACAGGGTTGAAACTGAAGCTTTCTTT; d_call: .; clone_size: .; v_call: TRBV7-9; j_call: TRBJ1-1
cdr3_aa: CASSKTGTSGNEQFF; cdr3_nt: TGTGCCAGCAGTAAAACCGGGACTAGTGGCAATGAGCAGTTCTTC; d_call: TRBD2; clone_size: .; v_call: TRBV5-4; j_call: TRBJ2-1
cdr3_aa: CASSYGLDIDTEAFF; cdr3_nt: TGCGCCAGCAGCTACGGCCTGGACATCGACACTGAAGCTTTCTTT; d_call: .; clone_size: .; v_call: TRBV5-1; j_call: TRBJ1-1
cdr3_aa: CASSGPSGSTGELFF; cdr3_nt: TGCGCCAGCAGCGGACCTAGCGGGAGCACCGGGGAGCTGTTTTTT; d_call: TRBD2; clone_size: .; v_call: TRBV5-1; j_call: TRBJ2-2
cdr3_aa: CASRPGQGAFNYGYTF; cdr3_nt: TGTGCCAGCAGGCCGGGACAGGGGGCGTTCAACTATGGCTACACCTTC; d_call: TRBD1; clone_size: .; v_call: TRBV7-2; j_call: TRBJ1-2
cdr3_aa: CASSSGRRNEQFF; cdr3_nt: TGTGCCAGCAGTTCCGGGAGACGCAATGAGCAGTTCTTC; d_call: .; clone_size: .; v_call: TRBV28; j_call: TRBJ2-1
cdr3_aa: CSVAQGLSYEQYF; cdr3_nt: TGCAGCGTTGCACAGGGGTTATCCTACGAGCAGTACTTC; d_call: TRBD1; clone_size: .; v_call: TRBV29-1; j_call: TRBJ2-7
cdr3_aa: CASLTGGPPYEQYF; cdr3_nt: TGTGCCAGCCTAACAGGGGGTCCCCCCTACGAGCAGTACTTC; d_call: TRBD1; clone_size: .; v_call: TRBV28; j_call: TRBJ2-7
cdr3_aa: CASSSLGAGETQYF; cdr3_nt: TGTGCCAGTAGTAGTTTAGGGGCCGGAGAGACCCAGTACTTC; d_call: .; clone_size: .; v_call: TRBV19; j_call: TRBJ2-5
cdr3_aa: CASSDLSGTGGNEQFF; cdr3_nt: TGTGCCAGCAGTGACCTCTCGGGGACAGGGGGGAATGAGCAGTTCTTC; d_call: TRBD1; clone_size: .; v_call: TRBV25-1; j_call: TRBJ2-1
cdr3_aa: CASSFNGRDVQTQYF; cdr3_nt: TGTGCCAGCAGCTTTAATGGGAGGGACGTTCAGACCCAGTACTTC; d_call: TRBD2; clone_size: .; v_call: TRBV11-1; j_call: TRBJ2-5
cdr3_aa: CASNQGESYEQYF; cdr3_nt: TGTGCCAGCAACCAGGGGGAGTCCTACGAGCAGTACTTC; d_call: TRBD1; clone_size: once; v_call: TRBV11-1; j_call: TRBJ2-7
cdr3_aa: CASSFWQVYEQYF; cdr3_nt: TGTGCCAGCAGCTTTTGGCAGGTGTACGAGCAGTACTTC; d_call: .; clone_size: .; v_call: TRBV5-6; j_call: TRBJ2-7
cdr3_aa: CASSSSRTGRYGYTF; cdr3_nt: TGTGCCAGCAGCTCCAGTAGGACAGGGCGCTATGGCTACACCTTC; d_call: TRBD1; clone_size: .; v_call: TRBV11-2; j_call: TRBJ1-2
cdr3_aa: CATSRGDRNTEAFF; cdr3_nt: TGTGCCACCAGCAGAGGAGACAGGAACACTGAAGCTTTCTTT; d_call: .; clone_size: .; v_call: TRBV15; j_call: TRBJ1-1
cdr3_aa: CASSGLGVAGVYEQYF; cdr3_nt: TGTGCCAGCAGTGGCCTAGGGGTAGCGGGAGTCTACGAGCAGTACTTC; d_call: TRBD2; clone_size: .; v_call: TRBV25-1; j_call: TRBJ2-7